These 17 T cell receptor beta chains share one sample of origin, sequenced in a study of cytomegalovirus exposure and HLA in healthy donors. PCR primers comprised 60 Vbeta and 13 Jbeta primers. Clones were read by immunoSEQ multiplex PCR, and TCRdb kept only the in-frame ones, dropping some. The repertoire holds about 100,000 clones, with under 85% as singletons. Sequencing was performed on PBMCs. The source of these receptors is a woman aged 40 to 50 in good health and CMV-seronegative.

The chain has TRBV15 and TRBJ2-3, with D tentatively TRBD1 (5 bases). The CDR3 length is 13 residues. Germline CDR1 LNHNV, CDR2 YYDKDF (reference sequence). The germline V and J ends were trimmed by 2 bases and 3 bases, with 6 bases remaining between them. The CDR3, as DNA: TGTGCCACCAGCAGACACAGGACAGATACGCAGTATTTT. Its protein product is CATSRHRTDTQYF.

This clone was seen more than once but under ten times. This rearrangement joins TRBV10-3 to TRBJ1-3, with D perhaps TRBD1 (5 bases). Germline-derived CDR1 and CDR2 are ENHRY and SYGVKD. V shed 1 base and J shed 0 bases, with 13 bases lying between them. This CDR3 comprises 17 residues. CDR3 nucleotides: TGTGCCATCAGTGAGTGGGCAGGGATGGGCTCTGGAAACACCATATATTTT. Translating it yields CAISEWAGMGSGNTIYF.

This clone has a single count. This chain uses TRBV5-5 with TRBJ2-7; unclear D gene. The V end lost 0 bases, the J end lost 6 bases, and 4 bases lay between the germline ends. CDR1 is SGHKS, CDR2 YYEKEE, per germline (reference sequence). The CDR3 contains 11 residues. The CDR3 sequence is CASSLAIEQYF. The CDR3 coding sequence is TGTGCCAGCAGCTTGGCTATCGAGCAGTACTTC.

This clone appeared a few times. The chain carries TRBV27 and TRBJ2-2; D is ambiguous. The CDR3 sequence is 13 residues long. CDR1 and CDR2 (germline): MNHEY, SMNVEV (reference sequence). V lost 6 bases and J 3 bases, leaving 8 bases between the germline ends. The CDR3 nucleotides read TGTGCCAGCAGCCATCAGTACACCGGGGAGCTGTTTTTT. Its translation is CASSHQYTGELFF.

This chain uses TRBV7-9 with TRBJ2-7, with D perhaps matching TRBD1 (6 bases). V lost 5 bases and J 3 bases, leaving 14 bases between the germline ends. Germline CDR1 reads SEHNR; CDR2 reads FQNEAQ (reference sequence). The CDR3 has 14 amino acids. This CDR3 reads CASSTRRGGYEQYF. Here the CDR3 DNA reads TGTGCCAGCAGCACCAGAAGAGGGGGCTACGAGCAGTACTTC.

The chain employs TRBV7-9 and TRBJ1-6, with D hard to call. CDR1 and CDR2 (germline): SEHNR, FQNEAQ (reference sequence). CDR3 length: 14 amino acids. V gave up 0 bases and J gave up 5 bases, with 5 bases separating them. CDR3 nucleotide sequence: TGTGCCAGCAGCTTAGCGCTAGATAATTCACCCCTCCACTTT. It specifies CASSLALDNSPLHF.

This rearrangement joins TRBV27 to TRBJ2-7; 9 bases match TRBD1. This CDR3 contains 14 residues. V lost 6 bases to trimming and J lost 7 bases; unmatched junction nucleotides: 10. The germline V gene encodes CDR1 MNHEY and CDR2 SMNVEV (reference sequence). The CDR3 DNA is TGTGCCAGCAGCCAAGGGACAGGGTCGTTAGAGCAGTACTTC. This gives the protein CASSQGTGSLEQYF.

V and J are TRBV7-9 and TRBJ2-3, with D perhaps matching TRBD1 (6 bases). This CDR3 is 14 amino acids long. Germline-derived CDR1 and CDR2 are SEHNR and FQNEAQ (reference sequence). Trimming took off 4 bases at V and 1 base at J, with 9 bases between the two ends. The CDR3 DNA reads as TGTGCCAGCAGCTCGAGACAGGGCACAGATACGCAGTATTTT. This gives the protein CASSSRQGTDTQYF.

This clone was observed a few times. The chain carries TRBV19 and TRBJ1-1; D remains ambiguous. Per the germline V gene, CDR1 is LNHDA and CDR2 is SQIVND (reference sequence). V was clipped by 1 base and J by 6 bases, with 15 bases between them. The CDR3 has 15 residues. This CDR3 is CASSIGRGAFAEAFF. The CDR3 DNA is TGTGCCAGTAGTATAGGCCGGGGAGCCTTCGCTGAAGCTTTCTTT.

This chain links TRBV6-1 with TRBJ2-2, with D possibly matching TRBD1 (6 bases). V shed 6 bases and J shed 7 bases, with 18 bases lying between them. The germline V gene has CDR1 MNHNS and CDR2 SASEGT. This CDR3 has 15 residues. In DNA form, the CDR3 reads TGTGCCAGCAGACCGAACAGGGTGGGTCACGGGGAGCTGTTTTTT. It translates to CASRPNRVGHGELFF.

This chain uses TRBV18 with TRBJ2-1; 12 bases fit TRBD1. Germline CDR1 reads KGHSH; CDR2 reads LQKENI. With V trimmed by 3 bases and J by 1 base, 7 bases remained unmatched. The CDR3 is 18 residues long. The CDR3 is CASSPYGTGGFSYNEQFF. The CDR3 DNA is TGTGCCAGCTCACCCTACGGGACAGGGGGCTTTTCCTACAATGAGCAGTTCTTC.

In DNA, the CDR3 is TGTGCCAGCAGCTTGGCCTCCGGGGGTGAGACCCAGTACTTC. This encodes CASSLASGGETQYF. The chain is built from TRBV5-6 and TRBJ2-5, with D tentatively TRBD2 (6 bases). From germline, CDR1 is SGHDT and CDR2 YYEEEE. The V gene lost 0 bases and the J gene lost 5 bases, with 11 bases spanning the gap. CDR3 length: 14 residues. The full variable domain, its missing parts supplied by reference TRBV5-6 and TRBJ2-5, is DAGVTQSPTHLIKTRGQQVTLRCSPKSGHDTVSWYQQALGQGPQFIFQYYEEEERQRGNFPDRFSGHQFPNYSSELNVNALLLGDSALYLCASSLASGGETQYFGPGTRLLVL.

The chain combines TRBV19 with TRBJ2-4, with 16 nucleotides matching TRBD2. The CDR3 runs 19 residues. V shed 9 bases, J shed 6 bases, and the junction held 17 bases outside the gene matches. CDR1 LNHDA and CDR2 SQIVND come from the germline V gene (reference sequence). Here the CDR3 DNA reads TGTGCCAGCGAGGGACTAGCGGGGGGGCCGGGCCATCTGCGAAACATTCAGTACTTC. This encodes CASEGLAGGPGHLRNIQYF.

A word on this clone: The junction departs from germline at one end; a sequencing error may be responsible. The chain is built from TRBV7-7 and TRBJ2-5, with 7 bases matching TRBD1. CDR1 SSHAT and CDR2 FNYEAQ come from the germline V gene (reference sequence). The CDR3 has 14 residues. DNA for the CDR3: TGTGCTAGCAGCCGCGACAGGGCCCAAGAGACCCAGTACTTC. Translated, it gives CASSRDRAQETQYF.

V and J are TRBV2 and TRBJ2-7; perhaps TRBD1 as D (6 bases). This CDR3 comprises 14 residues. Germline V CDR1 and CDR2: SNHLY, FYNNEI. V was clipped by 3 bases and J by 3 bases, with 12 bases between them. For the CDR3, the DNA is TGTGCCAGCAGTGAGAAAGGGGGAGACTACGAGCAGTACTTC. Its protein is CASSEKGGDYEQYF.

J is TRBJ2-1 and V is TRBV10-3; D call uncertain. Germline V gene lookup returns CDR1 ENHRY and CDR2 SYGVKD. There are 15 residues in the CDR3. Trimming stripped 4 bases from V and 0 bases from J, with 10 bases between. For the CDR3, the DNA is TGTGCCATCAGTGCCGACACGAGCTCCTACAATGAGCAGTTCTTC. Protein sequence: CAISADTSSYNEQFF.

The chain combines TRBV5-6 with TRBJ2-3; the D gene is possibly TRBD1 (7 bases). The length of the CDR3 is 15 residues. V was clipped by 0 bases and J by 4 bases, with 12 bases between them. Germline V gives CDR1 SGHDT, CDR2 YYEEEE. CDR3 nucleotides: TGTGCCAGCAGCTTGGCCAGGGGGGCGGCAGATACGCAGTATTTT. It encodes CASSLARGAADTQYF. Full variable domain (rest looked up from reference TRBV5-6 and TRBJ2-3): DAGVTQSPTHLIKTRGQQVTLRCSPKSGHDTVSWYQQALGQGPQFIFQYYEEEERQRGNFPDRFSGHQFPNYSSELNVNALLLGDSALYLCASSLARGAADTQYFGPGTRLTVL.